The 6 T cell receptor beta chains below all came from one sample that was sequenced in a study. TCRdb reprocessed the RT-PCR reads with MiXCR, giving one entry per CDR3 protein. Among about 680,000 distinct CDR3 sequences listed, approximately 14% were seen once. Sequencing used memory CD4+ T cells from blood. These receptors all come from a female donor in good health, serving as a healthy control.

This clonotype has more than one count but fewer than ten. The gene calls are TRBV12-3 or TRBV12-4 and TRBJ2-2, with 7 bases aligning to TRBD2. CDR3 length: 15 residues. The ends lost 2 bases at V and 4 bases at J; junction bases unmatched: 4. CDR3 region: CASSLWGEGTGELFF. The CDR3 DNA reads as TGTGCCAGCAGTTTATGGGGGGAGGGCACCGGGGAGCTGTTTTTT.

This chain uses TRBV30 with TRBJ1-3, with TRBD1 as a possible D gene (6 bases). Germline-derived CDR1 and CDR2 are GTSNPN and SVGIG (reference sequence). This CDR3 comprises 16 residues. V gave up 0 bases and J gave up 7 bases, with 19 bases separating them. The CDR3 sequence is CAWSVLIRGKGNTIYF. The CDR3 bases are TGTGCCTGGAGTGTACTAATCAGGGGCAAAGGGAACACCATATATTTT.

V usage is TRBV18 and J usage is TRBJ2-5; either TRBD1 or TRBD2 may fit D (6 bases each). V was cut by 3 bases and J by 5 bases, with 22 bases left in between. The CDR3 is 17 residues long. Germline V gene lookup returns CDR1 KGHSH and CDR2 LQKENI. CDR3 DNA: TGTGCCAGCTCACCTACAATGCCGACGGGGGCCGGGGAGACCCAGTACTTC. Translating it yields CASSPTMPTGAGETQYF.

This clonotype came up once. V and J are TRBV21-1 and TRBJ1-5; TRBD1, as called in the table, went unchecked against the DNA. TRBV21-1 is a pseudogene. The CDR3 contains 14 residues. Written as DNA, the CDR3 is TGTGCCAGCAGCGCCAGGGGTGATTGTCAGCCCCAGCATTTT. Translated, it gives CASSARGDCQPQHF.

Points on this clonotype: This may stem from a read error, because a much larger clone lies one nucleotide away. The chain couples TRBV6-5 to TRBJ1-1; tentative D call: TRBD1 (6 bases). The CDR3 is 13 amino acids. Germline V gene data show CDR1 as MNHEY and CDR2 as SVGAGI. As DNA, the CDR3 is TGTGCCAGCAGGAATACAGGGTACACTGAAGCTGTCTTT. This gives the protein CASRNTGYTEAVF.

This chain joins TRBV6-1 and TRBJ1-5, with a tentative D call TRBD1 (5 bases). V lost 7 bases and J lost 1, with 8 bases in between. CDR1 and CDR2 from the germline V gene are MNHNS and SASEGT. The CDR3 spans 13 residues. CDR3 loop: CASKRDSNQPQHF. The CDR3 DNA reads as TGTGCCAGCAAACGGGACAGCAATCAGCCCCAGCATTTT.